The rows below give T cell receptor beta chains drawn from one sample of a study of identical twins. Each CDR3 protein is one row after TCRdb ran MiXCR on the 5' RACE reads. The sample includes roughly 1.6 million distinct CDR3 sequences, more than 30% of them seen just once. The specimen sequenced was cord blood. The receptors come from a newborn girl in good health. Both conserved end residues are part of each CDR3. D genes are given only for firm matches. Some rows mark clone size as missing; the rest say once, few, many or name a class of expanded clone.

clone_size j_call d_call v_call cdr3_aa cdr3_nt
few TRBJ2-7 TRBD1 TRBV6-5 CASSYEGQPYEQYF TGTGCCAGCAGTTACGAGGGACAGCCCTACGAGCAGTACTTC
. TRBJ2-1 . TRBV5-6 CASSPPELGLNEQFF TGTGCCAGCAGCCCTCCCGAGCTCGGGCTTAATGAGCAGTTCTTC
. TRBJ1-2 . TRBV20-1 CSARPPASNYGYTF TGCAGTGCTAGACCGCCCGCTTCTAACTATGGCTACACCTTC
. TRBJ1-4 . TRBV27 CASSLSMGELFGEKLFF TGTGCCAGCAGTTTATCGATGGGGGAATTGTTCGGTGAAAAACTGTTTTTT
few TRBJ2-7 TRBD2 TRBV28 CASSLPGQGLAGSLYEQYF TGTGCCAGCAGTCTCCCGGGACAGGGACTAGCGGGAAGTCTCTACGAGCAGTACTTC
few TRBJ2-7 . TRBV10-3 CAISGWEAYEQYF TGTGCCATCAGTGGATGGGAGGCCTACGAGCAGTACTTC
. TRBJ2-7 . TRBV2 CASRLRGSPDYEQYF TGTGCCAGCAGGTTGAGGGGGAGTCCTGACTACGAGCAGTACTTC
. TRBJ1-2 TRBD1 TRBV30 CAWSVQGRYGYTF TGTGCCTGGAGTGTACAGGGGCGCTATGGCTACACCTTC
. TRBJ1-1 TRBD1 TRBV2 CASSERGQMNTEAFF TGTGCCAGCAGTGAGAGGGGACAGATGAACACTGAAGCTTTCTTT
. TRBJ2-7 . TRBV27 CASSLKSPLGEQYF TGTGCCAGCAGTTTAAAGAGTCCCCTGGGCGAGCAGTACTTC
. TRBJ2-7 . TRBV20-1 CSARKGLVYEQYF TGCAGTGCTAGAAAGGGGCTAGTTTACGAGCAGTACTTC
. TRBJ1-5 . TRBV2 CASSKGGNQPQHF TGTGCCAGCAGTAAAGGGGGCAATCAGCCCCAGCATTTT
few TRBJ1-2 . TRBV2 CASSERGGGYTF TGTGCCAGCAGTGAGAGAGGAGGGGGCTACACCTTC
. TRBJ2-7 . TRBV21-1 CASMQGRYEQYF TGTGCCAGCATGCAGGGCCGCTACGAGCAGTACTTC
. TRBJ2-5 . TRBV7-9 CAGSLNRDQETQYF TGTGCCGGCAGCTTGAACAGGGATCAAGAGACCCAGTACTTC